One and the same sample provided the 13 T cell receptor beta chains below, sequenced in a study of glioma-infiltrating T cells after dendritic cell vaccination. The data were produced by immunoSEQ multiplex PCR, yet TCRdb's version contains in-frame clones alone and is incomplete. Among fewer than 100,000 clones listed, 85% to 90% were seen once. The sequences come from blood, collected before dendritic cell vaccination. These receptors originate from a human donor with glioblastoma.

CDR3 residues: CASSFNRGTEAFF. Here the CDR3 DNA reads TGTGCCAGCAGTTTCAACAGGGGCACTGAAGCTTTCTTT. This rearrangement joins TRBV27 to TRBJ1-1, with 7 bases matching TRBD1. In germline, CDR1 is MNHEY, CDR2 SMNVEV (reference sequence). Losses at the gene ends were 3 bases for V and 4 bases for J; bases not matched to a gene: 2. The CDR3 totals 13 residues.

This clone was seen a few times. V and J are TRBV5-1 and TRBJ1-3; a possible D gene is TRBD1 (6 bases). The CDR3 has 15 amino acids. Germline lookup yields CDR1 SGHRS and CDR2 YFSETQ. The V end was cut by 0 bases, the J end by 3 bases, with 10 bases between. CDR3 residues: CASSLEQGYGNTIYF. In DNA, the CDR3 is TGCGCCAGCAGCTTGGAACAGGGTTATGGAAACACCATATATTTT. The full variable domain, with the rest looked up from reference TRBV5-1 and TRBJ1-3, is KAGVTQTPRYLIKTRGQQVTLSCSPISGHRSVSWYQQTPGQGLQFLFEYFSETQRNKGNFPGRFSGRQFSNSRSEMNVSTLELGDSALYLCASSLEQGYGNTIYFGEGSWLTVV.

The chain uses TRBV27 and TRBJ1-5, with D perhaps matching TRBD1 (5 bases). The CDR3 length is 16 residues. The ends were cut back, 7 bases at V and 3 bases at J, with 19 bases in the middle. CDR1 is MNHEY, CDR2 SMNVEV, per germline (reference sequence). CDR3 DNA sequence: TGTGCCAGCACCCCCACGTTGGCAGGGATCAATCAGCCCCAGCATTTT. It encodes CASTPTLAGINQPQHF.

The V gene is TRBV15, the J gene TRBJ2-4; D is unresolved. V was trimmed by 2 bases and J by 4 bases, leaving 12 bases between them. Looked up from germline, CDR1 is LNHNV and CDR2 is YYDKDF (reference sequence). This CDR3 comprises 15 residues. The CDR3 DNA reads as TGTGCCACCAGCAGACGGAGTCCGGAGAAAAACATTCAGTACTTC. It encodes CATSRRSPEKNIQYF.

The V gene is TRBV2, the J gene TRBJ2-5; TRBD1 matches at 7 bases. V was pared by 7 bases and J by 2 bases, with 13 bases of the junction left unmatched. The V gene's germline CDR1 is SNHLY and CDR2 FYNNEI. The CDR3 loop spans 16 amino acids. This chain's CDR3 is CASKGAARGQQETQYF. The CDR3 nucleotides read TGTGCCAGCAAGGGGGCGGCCCGTGGACAACAAGAGACCCAGTACTTC.

The DNA of the CDR3 is TGTGCCATCAGTGAGATTAGTGGCACCGGGGAGCTGTTTTTT. It yields the protein CAISEISGTGELFF. The J gene is TRBJ2-2, the V gene TRBV10-3; D call uncertain. V lost 2 bases to trimming and J lost 4 bases, with 8 bases between them. This CDR3 contains 14 residues. Germline-derived CDR1 and CDR2 are ENHRY and SYGVKD.

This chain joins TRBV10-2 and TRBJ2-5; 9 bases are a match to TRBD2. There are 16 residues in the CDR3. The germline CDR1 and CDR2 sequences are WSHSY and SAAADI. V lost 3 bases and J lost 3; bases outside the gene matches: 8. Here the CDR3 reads CASSDRAGGGKETQYF. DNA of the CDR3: TGCGCCAGCAGTGACCGAGCGGGAGGAGGGAAAGAGACCCAGTACTTC.

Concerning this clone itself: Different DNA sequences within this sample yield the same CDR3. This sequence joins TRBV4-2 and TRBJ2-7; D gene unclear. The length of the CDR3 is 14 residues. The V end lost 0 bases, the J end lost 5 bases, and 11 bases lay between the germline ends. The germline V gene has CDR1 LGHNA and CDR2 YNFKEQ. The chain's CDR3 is CASSQEENSNEQYF. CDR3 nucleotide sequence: TGTGCCAGCAGCCAAGAGGAGAATAGTAACGAGCAGTACTTC.

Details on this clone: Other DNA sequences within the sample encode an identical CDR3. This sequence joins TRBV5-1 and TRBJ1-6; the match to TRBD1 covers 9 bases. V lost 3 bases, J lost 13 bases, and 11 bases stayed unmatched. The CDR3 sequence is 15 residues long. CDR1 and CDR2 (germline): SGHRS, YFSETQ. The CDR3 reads CASSWGDRAGSPLHF. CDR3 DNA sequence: TGCGCCAGCAGCTGGGGGGACAGGGCGGGTTCCCCCCTCCACTTT. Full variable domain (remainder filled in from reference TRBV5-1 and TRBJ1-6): KAGVTQTPRYLIKTRGQQVTLSCSPISGHRSVSWYQQTPGQGLQFLFEYFSETQRNKGNFPGRFSGRQFSNSRSEMNVSTLELGDSALYLCASSWGDRAGSPLHFGNGTRLTVT.

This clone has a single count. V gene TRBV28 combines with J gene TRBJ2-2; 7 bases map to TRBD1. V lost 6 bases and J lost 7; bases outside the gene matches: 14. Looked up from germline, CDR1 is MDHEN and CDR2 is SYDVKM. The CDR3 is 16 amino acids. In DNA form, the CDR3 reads TGTGCCAGCAGGCCAGATACGACAGGGTTGGGCGGGGAGCTGTTTTTT. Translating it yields CASRPDTTGLGGELFF. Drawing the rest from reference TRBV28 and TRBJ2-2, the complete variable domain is DVKVTQSSRYLVKRTGEKVFLECVQDMDHENMFWYRQDPGLGLRLIYFSYDVKMKEKGDIPEGYSVSREKKERFSLILESASTNQTSMYLCASRPDTTGLGGELFFGEGSRLTVL.

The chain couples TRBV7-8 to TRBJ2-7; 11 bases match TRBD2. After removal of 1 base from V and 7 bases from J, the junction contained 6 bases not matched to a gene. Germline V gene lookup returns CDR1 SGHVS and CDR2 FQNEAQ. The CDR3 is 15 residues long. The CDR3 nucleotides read TGTGCCAGCAGCTTAGTAGTAGCGGGGGGGCGGGAGCAGTACTTC. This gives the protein CASSLVVAGGREQYF.

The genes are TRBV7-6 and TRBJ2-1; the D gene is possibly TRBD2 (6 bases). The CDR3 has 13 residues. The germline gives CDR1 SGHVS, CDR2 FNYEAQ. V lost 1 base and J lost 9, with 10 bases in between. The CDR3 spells CASSLEWGGEQFF. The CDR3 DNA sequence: TGTGCCAGCAGCTTAGAGTGGGGAGGTGAGCAGTTCTTC.

In nucleotides, the CDR3 is TGTGCCAGCATGATGGGACAGACTAATGAAAAACTGTTTTTT. It specifies CASMMGQTNEKLFF. The rearrangement links TRBV25-1 to TRBJ1-4; 7 bases are a match to TRBD1. Germline lookup yields CDR1 MGHDK and CDR2 SYGVNS. This CDR3 has 14 residues. V lost 7 bases to trimming and J lost 2 bases; unmatched junction nucleotides: 4. Filled out from reference TRBV25-1 and TRBJ1-4, the complete variable domain reads EADIYQTPRYLVIGTGKKITLECSQTMGHDKMYWYQQDPGMELHLIHYSYGVNSTEKGDLSSESTVSRIRTEHFPLTLESARPSHTSQYLCASMMGQTNEKLFFGSGTQLSVL.